A selection of T cell receptor beta chains follows, all from one sample in a study of preoperative IRX-2 immunotherapy in early breast cancer. This table comes from immunoSEQ multiplex PCR, and its TCRdb copy is limited to in-frame clones, with some not included. The table records under 25,000 clones, 90% to 95% of them present only once. The source material was tumor tissue, sampled after IRX-2 immunotherapy. The receptors were sampled from a human donor with breast cancer. The CDR3 runs from the conserved cysteine through the conserved F or W. The order of the fields is V gene, clone size, CDR3 length, J gene, D gene, CDR3 DNA, CDR3 protein. D genes are given only for firm matches. Not all rows give a size; the values are once, few, many and, for expanded clones, a class.

TRBV6-1	once	16	TRBJ2-5	TRBD1	TGTGCCAGCAGTGCTTTGGGACAGATCACGAGGGAGACCCAGTACTTC	CASSALGQITRETQYF
TRBV7-9	NA	14	TRBJ2-2	NA	TGTGCCAGCAAGGAGGGCGGACCCCTCCGGGAGCTGTTTTTT	CASKEGGPLRELFF
TRBV9	NA	15	TRBJ2-5	TRBD2	TGTGCCAGCAGCGTAGTCTCCGGGAGGACGGAGACCCAGTACTTC	CASSVVSGRTETQYF
TRBV28	NA	13	TRBJ2-7	TRBD1	TGTGCCAGCAGTCCCAGGGGGCAACGGGAGCAGTACTTC	CASSPRGQREQYF
TRBV7-9	NA	12	TRBJ1-1	NA	TGTGCCAGCAGCTTAGAGGTTGCTGAAGCTTTCTTT	CASSLEVAEAFF
TRBV10-2	NA	14	TRBJ1-4	NA	TGCGCCAGCACCAGACAGCCAACTAATGAAAAACTGTTTTTT	CASTRQPTNEKLFF
TRBV9	NA	13	TRBJ2-7	NA	TGTGCCAGCGGAGGCAGGGGGGAAATTGAGCAGTACTTC	CASGGRGEIEQYF
TRBV4-3	once	15	TRBJ2-5	TRBD1	TGCGCCAGCAGCCTAGAGGGGGCAAGAGGAGAGACCCAGTACTTC	CASSLEGARGETQYF
TRBV11-2	NA	13	TRBJ1-1	NA	TGTGCCAGCAGCCGAACAGTGAACACTGAAGCTTTCTTT	CASSRTVNTEAFF
TRBV28	NA	14	TRBJ1-5	NA	TGTGCCAGCAGTTTGTCCCTACCGGGTCAGCCCCAGCATTTT	CASSLSLPGQPQHF
TRBV28	NA	20	TRBJ2-6	NA	TGTGCCAGCAGAGATGCTTGGGGGGTTGCTAGGTCGTCTGGGGCCAACGTCCTGACTTTC	CASRDAWGVARSSGANVLTF
TRBV18	NA	15	TRBJ1-1	TRBD1	TGTGCCAGCTCACCACCGACAGGGGTGAACACTGAAGCTTTCTTT	CASSPPTGVNTEAFF
TRBV4-2	NA	14	TRBJ2-5	TRBD2	TGTGCCAGCAGCCAAAGCGGGAGTGACGAGACCCAGTACTTC	CASSQSGSDETQYF
TRBV28	NA	15	TRBJ2-5	TRBD2	TGTGCCAGCAGGGGACTAGCGGGACTCCAAGAGACCCAGTACTTC	CASRGLAGLQETQYF
TRBV7-9	NA	16	TRBJ2-5	NA	TGTGCCAGCAGCTTAGACGGAAAGAGGGGCGGGGAGACCCAGTACTTC	CASSLDGKRGGETQYF
TRBV6-5	NA	13	TRBJ1-2	NA	TGTGCCAGCAGTTCGGGACGGGACTATGGCTACACCTTC	CASSSGRDYGYTF
TRBV7-9	NA	15	TRBJ2-2	NA	TGTGCCAGCAGCCTTCTTTCTAGAAACACCGGGGAGCTGTTTTTT	CASSLLSRNTGELFF
TRBV7-9	NA	16	TRBJ2-7	TRBD2	TGTGCCAGCAGCTTACGGCGTAGCGGGAATTATAACGAGCAGTACTTC	CASSLRRSGNYNEQYF
TRBV6-6	NA	12	TRBJ2-7	TRBD1	TGTGCCAGCAGGTCAGGGGGCAACGAGCAGTACTTC	CASRSGGNEQYF
TRBV28	NA	15	TRBJ1-5	NA	TGTGCCAGCCGTTACAATACAGGCTTTAATCAGCCCCAGCATTTT	CASRYNTGFNQPQHF
TRBV28	NA	11	TRBJ2-3	TRBD1	TGTGCCAGCAGTCGGGACAGGGGCACGTATTTT	CASSRDRGTYF
TRBV9	NA	16	TRBJ2-1	TRBD2	TGTGCCAGCAGCGTAGGAAGGCTAGCGGGTCTTAATGAGCAGTTCTTC	CASSVGRLAGLNEQFF
TRBV7-3	NA	13	TRBJ1-2	NA	TGTGCCAGCAGCTTACGGCAGGGAAGTGGCTACACCTTC	CASSLRQGSGYTF
TRBV19	NA	14	TRBJ2-1	TRBD2	TGTGCCAGTTGGGAGGGGACTAGTTACAATGAGCAGTTCTTC	CASWEGTSYNEQFF
TRBV7-8	NA	16	TRBJ1-6	TRBD1	TGTGCCAGCAGCTCCGAGGACAGGGGATACAATTCACCCCTCCACTTT	CASSSEDRGYNSPLHF
TRBV19	NA	14	TRBJ2-7	NA	TGTGCCAGTAGTATCGACAGGACCATATACGAGCAGTACTTC	CASSIDRTIYEQYF
TRBV5-1	NA	13	TRBJ2-1	TRBD2	TGCGCCAGCACTAGCGGGAGTTCAAATGAGCAGTTCTTC	CASTSGSSNEQFF
TRBV7-9	NA	13	TRBJ1-4	NA	TGTGCCAGCAGCTTAGATACTGGCCTTCGGCTGTTTTTT	CASSLDTGLRLFF
TRBV29-1	NA	12	TRBJ1-1	NA	TGCAGCGTTGCAGGAAGGGGCCTGGAGGCTTTCTTT	CSVAGRGLEAFF
TRBV5-1	NA	14	TRBJ2-5	TRBD2	TGCGCCAGCAGCTTGAGAGCGGGGGCAGAGACCCAGTACTTC	CASSLRAGAETQYF
TRBV28	NA	14	TRBJ2-7	TRBD2	TGTGCCAGCAATGAGCGGGGGATATCCTACGAGCAGTACTTC	CASNERGISYEQYF
TRBV6-1	NA	13	TRBJ1-1	NA	TGTGCCAGCAGGAATGACCCGAACACTGAAGCTTTCTTT	CASRNDPNTEAFF
TRBV7-9	once	15	TRBJ2-1	TRBD2	TGTGCCAGCAGCTTCGGACTAGCGGGAATGGCTGAGCAGTTCTTC	CASSFGLAGMAEQFF
TRBV29-1	NA	14	TRBJ2-7	TRBD2	TGCAGCGGGTTACCGGGAGGGCAGGGAGACGAGCAGTACTTC	CSGLPGGQGDEQYF
TRBV15	NA	14	TRBJ1-3	NA	TGTGCCACCAGCAGAGCGGGGTCTGGAAACACCATATATTTT	CATSRAGSGNTIYF
TRBV7-7	NA	17	TRBJ2-1	TRBD1	TGTGCTAGCAGCTTAGGGCACTACGGACAGGGGGACAATGAGCAGTTCTTC	CASSLGHYGQGDNEQFF
TRBV5-4	once	17	TRBJ1-3	NA	TGTGCCAGCAGCTGGGGCGCTCAGGGAGATCCTGGAAACACCATATATTTT	CASSWGAQGDPGNTIYF
TRBV11-2	NA	13	TRBJ1-3	NA	TGTGCCAGCAGCTTAGATCCGGGGAACACCATATATTTT	CASSLDPGNTIYF
TRBV11-2	once	15	TRBJ2-7	TRBD2	TGTGCCAGCAGCCGTAAGCGGGAGGGCCCCTACGAGCAGTACTTC	CASSRKREGPYEQYF
TRBV6-5	NA	15	TRBJ1-1	NA	TGTGCCAGCAGTTTGGGACCCCGGACGAACACTGAAGCTTTCTTT	CASSLGPRTNTEAFF
TRBV9	NA	16	TRBJ2-1	TRBD2	TGTGCCAGCAGCGTTCGAGGTAGCGGGAGCCCCGATGAGCAGTTCTTC	CASSVRGSGSPDEQFF